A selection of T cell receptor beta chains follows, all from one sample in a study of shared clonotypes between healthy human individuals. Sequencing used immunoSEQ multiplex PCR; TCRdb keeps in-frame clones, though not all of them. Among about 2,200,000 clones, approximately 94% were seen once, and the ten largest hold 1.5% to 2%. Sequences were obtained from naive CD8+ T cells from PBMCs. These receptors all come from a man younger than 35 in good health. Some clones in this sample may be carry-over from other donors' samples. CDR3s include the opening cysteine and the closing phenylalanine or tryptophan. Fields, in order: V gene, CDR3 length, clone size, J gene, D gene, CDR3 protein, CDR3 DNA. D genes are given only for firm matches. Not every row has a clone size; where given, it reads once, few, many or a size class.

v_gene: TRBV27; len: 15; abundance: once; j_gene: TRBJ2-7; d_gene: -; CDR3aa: CASSLAASSSYEQYF; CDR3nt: TGTGCCAGCAGTTTAGCTGCTAGCAGCTCCTACGAGCAGTACTTC
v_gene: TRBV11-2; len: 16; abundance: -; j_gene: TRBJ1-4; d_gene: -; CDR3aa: CASSPRLGLQNEKLFF; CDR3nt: TGTGCCAGCAGCCCACGGTTAGGACTACAAAATGAAAAACTGTTTTTT
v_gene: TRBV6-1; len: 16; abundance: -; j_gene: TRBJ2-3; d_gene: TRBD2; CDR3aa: CASSELLAGGQDTQYF; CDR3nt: TGTGCCAGCAGTGAGCTACTAGCGGGAGGGCAAGATACGCAGTATTTT
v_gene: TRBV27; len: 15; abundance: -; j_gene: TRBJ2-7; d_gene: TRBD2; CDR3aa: CASSTPWAGGYEQYF; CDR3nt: TGTGCCAGCAGTACCCCTTGGGCGGGGGGTTACGAGCAGTACTTC
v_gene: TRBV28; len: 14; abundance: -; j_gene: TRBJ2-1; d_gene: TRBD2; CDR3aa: CASSLLAGGNEQFF; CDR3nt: TGTGCCAGCAGTTTGCTAGCGGGGGGGAATGAGCAGTTCTTC
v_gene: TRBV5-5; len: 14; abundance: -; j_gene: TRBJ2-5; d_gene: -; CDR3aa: CASSLKSEKETQYF; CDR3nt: TGTGCCAGCAGCTTAAAGTCAGAGAAAGAGACCCAGTACTTC
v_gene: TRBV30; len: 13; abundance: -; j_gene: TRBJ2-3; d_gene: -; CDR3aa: CAWRIMGPDTQYF; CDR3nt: TGTGCCTGGAGGATAATGGGGCCAGATACGCAGTATTTT
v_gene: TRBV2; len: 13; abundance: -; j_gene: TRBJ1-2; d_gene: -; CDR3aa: CASSDRQVDGYTF; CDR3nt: TGTGCCAGCAGTGATAGGCAGGTCGATGGCTACACCTTC
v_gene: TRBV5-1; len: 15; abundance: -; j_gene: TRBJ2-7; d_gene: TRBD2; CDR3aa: CASSLGASGSYEQYF; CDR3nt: TGCGCCAGCAGCTTGGGCGCTAGCGGGAGTTACGAGCAGTACTTC
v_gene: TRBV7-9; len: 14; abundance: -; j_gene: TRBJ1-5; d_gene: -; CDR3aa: CASSNIAGNQPQHF; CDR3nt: TGTGCCAGCAGCAATATCGCAGGTAATCAGCCCCAGCATTTT
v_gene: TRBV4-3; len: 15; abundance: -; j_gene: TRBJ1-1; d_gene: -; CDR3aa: CASSQDKRGYTEAFF; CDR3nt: TGCGCCAGCAGCCAAGACAAGAGGGGCTATACTGAAGCTTTCTTT
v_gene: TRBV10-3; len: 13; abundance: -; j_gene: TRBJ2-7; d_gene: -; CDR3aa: CAISREGGLEQYF; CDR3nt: TGTGCCATCAGTAGGGAAGGGGGACTTGAGCAGTACTTC
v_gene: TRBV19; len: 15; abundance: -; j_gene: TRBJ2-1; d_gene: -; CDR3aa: CASSMGGRKPNEQFF; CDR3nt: TGTGCCAGTAGTATGGGAGGACGGAAACCCAATGAGCAGTTCTTC